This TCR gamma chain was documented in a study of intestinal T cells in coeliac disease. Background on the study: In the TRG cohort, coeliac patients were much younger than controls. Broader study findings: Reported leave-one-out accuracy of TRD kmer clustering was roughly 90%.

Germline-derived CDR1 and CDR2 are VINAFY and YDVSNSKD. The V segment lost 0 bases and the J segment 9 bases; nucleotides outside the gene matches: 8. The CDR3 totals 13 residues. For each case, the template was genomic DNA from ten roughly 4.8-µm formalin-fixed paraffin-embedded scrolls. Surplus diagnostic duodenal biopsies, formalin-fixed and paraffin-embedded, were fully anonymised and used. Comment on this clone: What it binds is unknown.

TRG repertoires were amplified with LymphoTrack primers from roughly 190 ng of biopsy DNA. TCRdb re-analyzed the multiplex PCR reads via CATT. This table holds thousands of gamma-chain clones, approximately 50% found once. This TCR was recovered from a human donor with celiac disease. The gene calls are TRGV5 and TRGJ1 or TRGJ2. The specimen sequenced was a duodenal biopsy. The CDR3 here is CATWDRLSSKKLF. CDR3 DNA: TGTGCCACCTGGGACAGGCTATCCTCTAAGAAACTCTTT.